This TCR beta chain was identified during a study of blood T cell repertoires in COVID-19. Method: immunoSEQ multiplex PCR; TCRdb's copy keeps in-frame clones and lacks some. The table records around 50,000 clones, 86% of them present only once. The V segment lost 5 bases and the J segment 0 bases; nucleotides outside the gene matches: 3. Per the germline V gene, CDR1 is WSHSY and CDR2 is SAAADI. The CDR3 runs 16 residues. The sequence was obtained from a woman aged 55-70 years with acute or convalescent COVID-19. The sequenced sample was peripheral blood. J is TRBJ2-7 and V is TRBV10-2, with 14 bases aligning to TRBD2. In DNA, the CDR3 is TGCGCCAGCAGTCGGGGGACTAGCGGGAGCTCCTACGAGCAGTACTTC. Protein product: CASSRGTSGSSYEQYF.